This T cell receptor beta chain derives from a study of T cells in tuberculosis. Details on this clone: Its target is unknown.

Each clinical donor contributed on average approximately 93,000 T cells from unsorted cryopreserved PBMC. Study-level points and caveats: Active tuberculosis TCR-alpha repertoires lay closer to GMM-specific TCRs than IGRA-negative controls, suggesting clonal expansion. The TCR-beta difference was not significant; alpha differences partly reflected length.

The method was immunoSEQ multiplex PCR; TCRdb's version includes in-frame clones alone and lacks a portion of them. The sample includes 37,000 or so clones, 85% to 95% of them seen just once. Trimming took 3 bases from V and 7 from J; bases not matched to a gene: 12. Germline values: CDR1 PRHDT, CDR2 FYEKMQ (reference sequence). The CDR3 covers 16 residues. The chain couples TRBV13 to TRBJ2-4, with TRBD1 matching 7 bases. The receptor's source is a donor aged 10 to 29 with latent tuberculosis or without tuberculosis infection. Some clones in this sample may be carry-over from other donors' samples. Sequencing was done on a sample of PBMCs. For the CDR3, the DNA is TGTGCCAGCAGCTTGAGGGGACAGAAAGCTAGGAACATTCAGTACTTC. Translation: CASSLRGQKARNIQYF.